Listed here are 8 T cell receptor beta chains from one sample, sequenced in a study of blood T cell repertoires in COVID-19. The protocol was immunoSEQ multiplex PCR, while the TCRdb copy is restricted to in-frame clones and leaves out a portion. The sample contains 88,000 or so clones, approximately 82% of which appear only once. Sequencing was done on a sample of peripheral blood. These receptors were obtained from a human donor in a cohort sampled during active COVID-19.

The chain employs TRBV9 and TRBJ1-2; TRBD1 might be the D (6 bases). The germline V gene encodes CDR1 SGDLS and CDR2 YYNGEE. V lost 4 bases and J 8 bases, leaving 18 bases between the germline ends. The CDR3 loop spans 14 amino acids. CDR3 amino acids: CASSPRRGANGYTF. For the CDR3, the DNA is TGTGCCAGCAGCCCCCGACGGGGGGCGAACGGCTACACCTTC.

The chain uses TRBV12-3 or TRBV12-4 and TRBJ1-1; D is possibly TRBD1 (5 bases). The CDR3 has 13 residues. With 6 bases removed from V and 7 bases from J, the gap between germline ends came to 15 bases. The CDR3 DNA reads TGTGCCAGCAGCCTCCAGGGTGTAGGTGAAGCTTTCTTT. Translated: CASSLQGVGEAFF.

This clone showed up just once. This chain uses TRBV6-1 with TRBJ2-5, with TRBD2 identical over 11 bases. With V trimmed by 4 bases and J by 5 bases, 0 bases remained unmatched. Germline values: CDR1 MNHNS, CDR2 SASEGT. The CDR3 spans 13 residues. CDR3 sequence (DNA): TGTGCCAGCAGTGTAGCGGGAGGGGAGACCCAGTACTTC. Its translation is CASSVAGGETQYF.

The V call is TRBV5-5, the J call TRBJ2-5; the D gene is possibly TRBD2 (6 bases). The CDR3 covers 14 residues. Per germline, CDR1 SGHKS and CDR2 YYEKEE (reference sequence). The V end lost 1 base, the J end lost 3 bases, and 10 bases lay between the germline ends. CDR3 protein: CASSLRGTEETQYF. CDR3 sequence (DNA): TGTGCCAGCAGCTTGAGAGGGACTGAAGAGACCCAGTACTTC.

The CDR3, as DNA: TGCGCCAGCAGCTTGGCCCGAGACACTGAAGCTTTCTTT. Its translation is CASSLARDTEAFF. The V call is TRBV5-1, the J call TRBJ1-1, with no clear D. V lost 0 bases and J lost 3, with 6 bases in between. The CDR3 spans 13 residues. Germline assignment: CDR1 SGHRS and CDR2 YFSETQ.

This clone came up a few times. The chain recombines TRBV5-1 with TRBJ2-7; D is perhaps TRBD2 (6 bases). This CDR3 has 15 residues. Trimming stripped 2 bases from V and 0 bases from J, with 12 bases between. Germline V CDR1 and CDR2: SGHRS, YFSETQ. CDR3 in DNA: TGCGCCAGCAGCTTTAGCGGCCTGAGCTCCTACGAGCAGTACTTC. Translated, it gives CASSFSGLSSYEQYF. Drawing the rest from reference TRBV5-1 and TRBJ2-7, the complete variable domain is KAGVTQTPRYLIKTRGQQVTLSCSPISGHRSVSWYQQTPGQGLQFLFEYFSETQRNKGNFPGRFSGRQFSNSRSEMNVSTLELGDSALYLCASSFSGLSSYEQYFGPGTRLTVT.

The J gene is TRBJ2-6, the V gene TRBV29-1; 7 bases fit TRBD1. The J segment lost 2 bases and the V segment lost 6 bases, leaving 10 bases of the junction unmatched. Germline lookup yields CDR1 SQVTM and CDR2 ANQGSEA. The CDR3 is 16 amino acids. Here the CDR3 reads CSVGHRGATGANVLTF. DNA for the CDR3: TGCAGCGTCGGCCACAGGGGAGCGACTGGGGCCAACGTCCTGACTTTC.

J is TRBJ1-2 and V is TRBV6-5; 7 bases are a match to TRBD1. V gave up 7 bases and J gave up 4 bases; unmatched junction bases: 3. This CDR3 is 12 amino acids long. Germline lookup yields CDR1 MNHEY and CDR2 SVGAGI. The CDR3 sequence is CASKGQSYGYTF. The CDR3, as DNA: TGTGCCAGCAAGGGACAGAGCTATGGCTACACCTTC.